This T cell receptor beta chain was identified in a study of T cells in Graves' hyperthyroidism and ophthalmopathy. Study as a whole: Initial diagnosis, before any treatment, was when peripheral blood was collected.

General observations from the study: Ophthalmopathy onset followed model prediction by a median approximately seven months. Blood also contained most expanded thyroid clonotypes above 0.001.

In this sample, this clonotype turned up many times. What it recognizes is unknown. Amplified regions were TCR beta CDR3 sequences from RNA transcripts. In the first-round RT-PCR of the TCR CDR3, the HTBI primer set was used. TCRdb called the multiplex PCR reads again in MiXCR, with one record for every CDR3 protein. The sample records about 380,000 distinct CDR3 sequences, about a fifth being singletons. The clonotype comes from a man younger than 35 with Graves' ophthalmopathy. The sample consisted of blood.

The CDR3 DNA reads TGTGCCAGCAGCTTGGTGGTAAACAATCAGCCCCAGCATTTT. Encoded protein: CASSLVVNNQPQHF. The chain uses TRBV5-5 and TRBJ1-5; no clear D gene. CDR1 and CDR2 from the germline V gene are SGHKS and YYEKEE (reference sequence). The CDR3 loop spans 14 amino acids. V was clipped by 0 bases and J by 3 bases, with 7 bases between them. The variable domain in full, completed from reference TRBV5-5 and TRBJ1-5, reads DAGVTQSPTHLIKTRGQQVTLRCSPISGHKSVSWYQQVLGQGPQFIFQYYEKEERGRGNFPDRFSARQFPNYSSELNVNALLLGDSALYLCASSLVVNNQPQHFGDGTRLSIL.